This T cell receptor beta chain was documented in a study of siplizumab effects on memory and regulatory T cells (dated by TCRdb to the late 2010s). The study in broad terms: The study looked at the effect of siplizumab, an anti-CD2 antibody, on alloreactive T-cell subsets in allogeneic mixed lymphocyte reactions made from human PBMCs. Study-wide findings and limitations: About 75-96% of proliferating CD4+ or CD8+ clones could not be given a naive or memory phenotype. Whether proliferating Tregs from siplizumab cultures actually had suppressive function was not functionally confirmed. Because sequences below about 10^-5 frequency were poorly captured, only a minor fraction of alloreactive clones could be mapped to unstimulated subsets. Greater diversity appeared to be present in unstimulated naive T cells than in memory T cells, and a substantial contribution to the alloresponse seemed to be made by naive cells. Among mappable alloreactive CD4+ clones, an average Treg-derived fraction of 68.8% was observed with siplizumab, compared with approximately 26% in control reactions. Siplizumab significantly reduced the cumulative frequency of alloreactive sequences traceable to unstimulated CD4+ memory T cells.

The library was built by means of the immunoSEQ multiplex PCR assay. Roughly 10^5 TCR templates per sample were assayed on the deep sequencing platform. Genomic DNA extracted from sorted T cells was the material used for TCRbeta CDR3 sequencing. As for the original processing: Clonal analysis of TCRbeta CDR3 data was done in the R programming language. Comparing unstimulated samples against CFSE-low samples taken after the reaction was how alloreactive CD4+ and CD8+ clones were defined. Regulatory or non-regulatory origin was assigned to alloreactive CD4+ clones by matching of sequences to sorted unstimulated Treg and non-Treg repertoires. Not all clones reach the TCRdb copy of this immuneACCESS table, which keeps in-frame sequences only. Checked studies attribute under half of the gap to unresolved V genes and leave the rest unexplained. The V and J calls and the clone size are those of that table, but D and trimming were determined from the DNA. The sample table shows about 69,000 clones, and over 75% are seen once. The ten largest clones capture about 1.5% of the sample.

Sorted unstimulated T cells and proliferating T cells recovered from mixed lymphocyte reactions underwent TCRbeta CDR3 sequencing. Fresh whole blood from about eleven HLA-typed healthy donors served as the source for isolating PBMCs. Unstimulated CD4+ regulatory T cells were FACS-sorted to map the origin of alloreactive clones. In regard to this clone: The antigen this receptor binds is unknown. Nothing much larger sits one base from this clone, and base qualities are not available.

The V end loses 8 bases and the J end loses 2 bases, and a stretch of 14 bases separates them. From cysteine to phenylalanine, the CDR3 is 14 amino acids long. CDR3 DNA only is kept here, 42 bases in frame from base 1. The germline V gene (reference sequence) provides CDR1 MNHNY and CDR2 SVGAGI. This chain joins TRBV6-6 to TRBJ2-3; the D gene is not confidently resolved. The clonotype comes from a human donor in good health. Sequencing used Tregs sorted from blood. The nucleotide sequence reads TGTGCCAGCGCTCCACAGCTACTCACAGATACGCAGTATTTT. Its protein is CASAPQLLTDTQYF.